The 8 T cell receptor beta chains listed next were all sequenced from one sample in a study of beta chain features in type 1 diabetes. Sequencing targeted expressed TCRB transcripts, as all isolated RNA had been reverse transcribed. Sequencing was performed with immunoSEQ multiplex PCR; in TCRdb, only in-frame clones are kept and a portion is missing. The sample yields under 350,000 clones, approximately 8.1% seen once. The sequencing sample was made of central memory CD4+ T cells from blood. Every receptor here comes from a woman between 18 and 30 years old in good health.

In this sample, this clone turned up a few times. The J gene is TRBJ1-3, the V gene TRBV18, with a possible D match to TRBD1 (6 bases). V was clipped by 0 bases and J by 4 bases, with 13 bases between them. CDR1 and CDR2 (germline): KGHSH, LQKENI. The CDR3 contains 16 residues. The CDR3 here is CASSPPQRGDGNTIYF. The CDR3, as DNA: TGTGCCAGCTCACCACCGCAAAGGGGGGACGGAAACACCATATATTTT.

This chain uses TRBV4-2 with TRBJ2-1, with D maybe TRBD2 (6 bases). Germline V CDR1 and CDR2: LGHNA, YNFKEQ. The CDR3 spans 16 residues. V lost 4 bases to trimming and J lost 0 bases, with 13 bases between them. CDR3 nucleotide sequence: TGTGCCAGCAGCCGCGGAGGGGACCCCTCCTACAATGAGCAGTTCTTC. It specifies CASSRGGDPSYNEQFF.

This clone was counted between two and nine times. The J gene is TRBJ1-5, the V gene TRBV5-1; the D is unclear. The CDR3 covers 13 residues. The germline V gene has CDR1 SGHRS and CDR2 YFSETQ. Trimming pared 4 bases from V and 0 bases from J, leaving 5 bases between. For the CDR3, the DNA is TGCGCCAGCAGCCCGGATAGCAATCAGCCCCAGCATTTT. Its protein is CASSPDSNQPQHF.

This clone was picked up many times. This rearrangement joins TRBV14 to TRBJ1-2, with D perhaps matching TRBD1 (6 bases). The CDR3 is 13 residues long. Germline lookup yields CDR1 SGHDN and CDR2 FVKESK. Trimming took off 4 bases at V and 11 bases at J, with 17 bases between the two ends. CDR3 coding DNA: TGTGCCAGCAGCCCTTTTAGGATGGGGGCGTACACCTTC. Encoded protein: CASSPFRMGAYTF.

In this sample, this clone turned up a few times. The rearrangement links TRBV28 to TRBJ2-3; 9 bases map to TRBD1. Looked up from germline, CDR1 is MDHEN and CDR2 is SYDVKM. The CDR3 runs 20 residues. V lost 5 bases, J lost 1 base, and 19 bases stayed unmatched. CDR3 coding DNA: TGTGCCAGCAGTCGTAGGGAGAAGACCGGGACAGGGTACGGCACAGATACGCAGTATTTT. It yields the protein CASSRREKTGTGYGTDTQYF.

A few counts support this clone. The rearrangement joins TRBV2 to TRBJ2-5, with D possibly being TRBD2 (6 bases). The J call may be in error: the DNA end matches TRBJ2-7 better. The germline V gene has CDR1 SNHLY and CDR2 FYNNEI. The CDR3 has 13 amino acids. CDR3 sequence reads: CASRRTTPYEQYF. The CDR3 DNA is TGTGCCAGCAGAAGGACTACTCCCTACGAGCAGTACTTC.

Ten or more counts support this clone. The same CDR3 arises from other DNA sequences in this sample as well. The gene calls are TRBV13 and TRBJ1-6, with TRBD1 as a possible D gene (6 bases). Deletions cut 1 base from V and 7 bases from J, with 11 bases between. CDR1 is PRHDT and CDR2 is FYEKMQ in the germline V gene (reference sequence). The CDR3 consists of 15 residues. The CDR3: CASSLDGGTNSPLHF. The DNA for the CDR3 is TGTGCCAGCAGCTTAGATGGGGGCACGAATTCACCCCTCCACTTT.

This clone turned up a few times. J is TRBJ2-1 and V is TRBV7-2; TRBD1 matches at 7 bases. With V trimmed by 5 bases and J by 3 bases, 7 bases remained unmatched. The CDR3 extends over 15 amino acids. Germline loops: CDR1 SGHTA, CDR2 FQGNSA. The CDR3 reads CASSHRRGHYNEQFF. The DNA of the CDR3 is TGTGCCAGCAGCCATCGTAGGGGGCACTACAATGAGCAGTTCTTC.